Each of the 24 T cell receptor beta chains below was sequenced from the same sample in a study of T cell responses to AZD1222 COVID-19 vaccine. Sequencing used immunoSEQ multiplex PCR; TCRdb keeps in-frame clones, though not all of them. The repertoire holds roughly 160,000 clones, approximately 88% seen once, with 4.3% in the top ten. The material sequenced was peripheral blood, taken 28 days after the second AZD1222 dose. These receptor sequences come from an adult who received the AZD1222 COVID-19 vaccine.

The chain has TRBV4-2 and TRBJ2-7, with TRBD2 identical over 7 bases. This CDR3 spans 16 amino acids. CDR1 and CDR2 from the germline V gene are LGHNA and YNFKEQ. V lost 0 bases and J lost 2; bases outside the gene matches: 7. CDR3: CASSQDVTAGPYEQYF. For the CDR3, the DNA is TGTGCCAGCAGCCAAGATGTGACAGCGGGGCCCTACGAGCAGTACTTC.

The V gene is TRBV10-3, the J gene TRBJ2-7; 7 bases map to TRBD1. The CDR3 runs to 13 residues. Looked up from germline, CDR1 is ENHRY and CDR2 is SYGVKD. V was pared by 11 bases and J by 2 bases, with 9 bases of the junction left unmatched. CDR3 region: CAFRDSVTYEQYF. The CDR3 bases are TGTGCCTTCCGGGACAGCGTAACCTACGAGCAGTACTTC.

The chain has TRBV7-2 and TRBJ2-5; no firm D call. This CDR3 contains 13 residues. Looked up from germline, CDR1 is SGHTA and CDR2 is FQGNSA. V lost 1 base, J lost 5 bases, and 8 bases lay in between. The CDR3 sequence: CASSLESAETQYF. The CDR3 coding sequence is TGTGCCAGCAGCTTAGAGAGCGCCGAGACCCAGTACTTC. The variable domain in full, with the rest retrieved from reference TRBV7-2 and TRBJ2-5, is GAGVSQSPSNKVTEKGKDVELRCDPISGHTALYWYRQSLGQGLEFLIYFQGNSAPDKSGLPSDRFSAERTGGSVSTLTIQRTQQEDSAVYLCASSLESAETQYFGPGTRLLVL.

The V gene is TRBV7-8, the J gene TRBJ1-2, with a weak D call TRBD1 (5 bases). Trimming stripped 2 bases from V and 7 bases from J, with 14 bases between. CDR1 is SGHVS, CDR2 FQNEAQ, per germline. CDR3 length equals 14 residues. The CDR3 DNA follows: TGTGCCAGCAGCTTAAGGGTCAGGGCCGGTGGCTACACCTTC. Protein sequence: CASSLRVRAGGYTF.

This chain connects TRBV30 to TRBJ1-1, with D uncertain. Germline values: CDR1 GTSNPN, CDR2 SVGIG (reference sequence). V lost 0 bases and J lost 7, with 9 bases in between. This CDR3 is built from 12 residues. The CDR3 nucleotides read TGTGCCTGGAGTGTTGAATTTGTTGAAGCTTTCTTT. Its protein product is CAWSVEFVEAFF.

This clone was seen a handful of times. V usage is TRBV19 and J usage is TRBJ2-7; TRBD1 is a possible D gene (6 bases). Germline CDR1 is LNHDA and CDR2 is SQIVND (reference sequence). The V and J ends lost 1 base and 0 bases respectively, with 10 bases between them. The CDR3 is 15 amino acids. CDR3 protein: CASSIAQGNSYEQYF. The CDR3 nucleotides are TGTGCCAGTAGTATAGCGCAGGGGAACTCCTACGAGCAGTACTTC.

The V gene is TRBV30, the J gene TRBJ1-2; D not certain. The V end lost 1 base, the J end lost 8 bases, and 8 bases lay between the germline ends. Germline V gene lookup returns CDR1 GTSNPN and CDR2 SVGIG (reference sequence). The CDR3 sequence is 11 residues long. The chain's CDR3 is CAWSAPPGYTF. The CDR3 DNA reads TGTGCCTGGAGTGCTCCGCCCGGCTACACCTTC. The full variable domain, with the rest looked up from reference TRBV30 and TRBJ1-2, is SQTIHQWPATLVQPVGSPLSLECTVEGTSNPNLYWYRQAAGRGLQLLFYSVGIGQISSEVPQNLSASRPQDRQFILSSKKLLLSDSGFYLCAWSAPPGYTFGSGTRLTVV.

The J gene is TRBJ1-2, the V gene TRBV4-1; D not certain. V was shortened by 0 bases and J by 7 bases, with 12 bases between the two germline ends. The CDR3 is 14 amino acids. Germline CDR1 reads MGHRA; CDR2 reads YSYEKL. The CDR3: CASSQEGSGGGYTF. The CDR3 DNA reads as TGCGCCAGCAGCCAAGAGGGGTCCGGAGGTGGCTACACCTTC.

V and J are TRBV6-2 or TRBV6-3 and TRBJ1-2; 8 nucleotides match TRBD1. The CDR3 has 13 amino acids. Trimming removed 4 bases from V and 5 bases from J; junction bases left unmatched: 3. Germline V gives CDR1 MNHEY, CDR2 SVGEGT. The CDR3 DNA sequence: TGTGCCAGCAGTTTGACAGGGGTTTATGGCTACACCTTC. Encoded protein: CASSLTGVYGYTF.

The chain recombines TRBV4-3 with TRBJ1-1, with TRBD1 identical over 9 bases. J lost 7 bases, V lost 4 bases, and 4 bases had no gene match. CDR3 length equals 13 residues. Germline CDR1 and CDR2: LGHNA and YSLEER. The DNA of the CDR3 is TGCGCCAGCAGCCCCCGGGACAGGGATGAAGCTTTCTTT. Its translation: CASSPRDRDEAFF.

V gene TRBV9 combines with J gene TRBJ1-4; D is perhaps TRBD1 (5 bases). CDR1 and CDR2 (germline): SGDLS, YYNGEE. This CDR3 is 15 amino acids long. V was pared by 0 bases and J by 2 bases, with 8 bases between. The chain's CDR3 is CASSVEGTTNEKLFF. In DNA, the CDR3 is TGTGCCAGCAGCGTAGAGGGGACTACTAATGAAAAACTGTTTTTT. Full variable domain (missing parts from reference TRBV9 and TRBJ1-4): DSGVTQTPKHLITATGQRVTLRCSPRSGDLSVYWYQQSLDQGLQFLIQYYNGEERAKGNILERFSAQQFPDLHSELNLSSLELGDSALYFCASSVEGTTNEKLFFGSGTQLSVL.

The V and J genes are TRBV7-8 and TRBJ1-5; possible D gene TRBD1, 5 bases. The germline CDR1 and CDR2 sequences are SGHVS and FQNEAQ. The CDR3 length is 14 residues. Trimming shortened V by 5 bases and J by 1 base, and 9 bases separated the two germline ends. The CDR3 DNA reads as TGTGCCAGCAGCACCGACAGAAGCAATCAGCCCCAGCATTTT. Amino acids: CASSTDRSNQPQHF. Complete variable domain (other parts from reference TRBV7-8 and TRBJ1-5): GAGVSQSPRYKVAKRGQDVALRCDPISGHVSLFWYQQALGQGPEFLTYFQNEAQLDKSGLPSDRFFAERPEGSVSTLKIQRTQQEDSAVYLCASSTDRSNQPQHFGDGTRLSIL.

The chain employs TRBV29-1 and TRBJ1-1; no clear D. This CDR3 comprises 15 residues. Germline V lookup: CDR1 SQVTM, CDR2 ANQGSEA. With 3 bases removed from V and 4 bases from J, the gap between germline ends came to 18 bases. CDR3: CSVESRGRPSTEAFF. The DNA for the CDR3 is TGCAGCGTTGAGTCGCGAGGGCGACCTAGCACTGAAGCTTTCTTT. The whole variable domain, filled in from reference TRBV29-1 and TRBJ1-1, reads SAVISQKPSRDICQRGTSLTIQCQVDSQVTMMFWYRQQPGQSLTLIATANQGSEATYESGFVIDKFPISRPNLTFSTLTVSNMSPEDSSIYLCSVESRGRPSTEAFFGQGTRLTVV.

J is TRBJ2-1 and V is TRBV11-3, with D hard to call. V dropped 5 bases and J dropped 0 bases, with 14 bases sitting between them. Germline values: CDR1 SGHNT, CDR2 YENEEA. The CDR3 sequence is 16 residues long. CDR3 sequence reads: CASSLDPQSSYNEQFF. Here the CDR3 DNA reads TGTGCCAGCAGCCTGGACCCCCAGAGCTCCTACAATGAGCAGTTCTTC.

The chain carries TRBV6-1 and TRBJ1-6; weak D call: TRBD1 (6 bases). CDR1 and CDR2 from the germline V gene are MNHNS and SASEGT. Trimming stripped 0 bases from V and 9 bases from J, with 12 bases between. CDR3 length: 15 residues. DNA of the CDR3: TGTGCCAGCAGTGAAGCGGGCAGGGGCCGTTCACCCCTCCACTTT. Translation gives CASSEAGRGRSPLHF.

This clone was seen a single time. This sequence joins TRBV7-9 and TRBJ2-5; 7 bases agree with TRBD1. CDR1 and CDR2 from the germline V gene are SEHNR and FQNEAQ (reference sequence). The J segment lost 5 bases and the V segment lost 5 bases, leaving 5 bases of the junction unmatched. This CDR3 region has 13 residues. CDR3 coding DNA: TGTGCCAGCAGCCGGGACAGCTGGGAGACCCAGTACTTC. Translated, it gives CASSRDSWETQYF.

The chain joins TRBV4-2 to TRBJ1-5; D remains unclear. The germline CDR1 and CDR2 sequences are LGHNA and YNFKEQ. The CDR3 contains 16 residues. V was shortened by 0 bases and J by 1 base, with 10 bases between the two germline ends. The CDR3 reads CASSQDGTRSNQPQHF. As DNA, the CDR3 is TGTGCCAGCAGCCAAGATGGAACGAGAAGCAATCAGCCCCAGCATTTT.

The chain links TRBV6-2 or TRBV6-3 to TRBJ1-6; D remains unclear. This CDR3 contains 19 residues. Germline V gives CDR1 MNHEY, CDR2 SVGEGT. The ends were cut back, 4 bases at V and 0 bases at J, with 19 bases in the middle. The CDR3 DNA is TGTGCCAGCAGTTCCCTCAGTTCTGGATTGAGCTCCTATAATTCACCCCTCCACTTT. Protein product: CASSSLSSGLSSYNSPLHF.

In nucleotides, the CDR3 is TGTGCCCACGCTAGGGCCCGGGAGCTGTTTTTT. Amino acid sequence: CAHARARELFF. The chain links TRBV30 to TRBJ2-2; D is unclear. Germline CDR1 GTSNPN, CDR2 SVGIG (reference sequence). V dropped 8 bases and J dropped 9 bases, with 13 bases sitting between them. The CDR3 extends over 11 amino acids. Filled out from reference TRBV30 and TRBJ2-2, the complete variable domain reads SQTIHQWPATLVQPVGSPLSLECTVEGTSNPNLYWYRQAAGRGLQLLFYSVGIGQISSEVPQNLSASRPQDRQFILSSKKLLLSDSGFYLCAHARARELFFGEGSRLTVL.

The V call is TRBV7-2, the J call TRBJ2-3, with 9 bases identical to TRBD2. Germline CDR1 is SGHTA and CDR2 is FQGNSA. V lost 5 bases, J lost 6 bases, and 9 bases stayed unmatched. This CDR3 spans 15 amino acids. For the CDR3, the DNA is TGTGCCAGCAGCCTTCTGGGAGCGGGGGGTGATACGCAGTATTTT. Its protein is CASSLLGAGGDTQYF.

The chain employs TRBV5-1 and TRBJ1-5, with D possibly matching TRBD1 (5 bases). V lost 1 base and J 8 bases, leaving 10 bases between the germline ends. This CDR3 is built from 13 residues. Germline V gives CDR1 SGHRS, CDR2 YFSETQ. CDR3 bases: TGCGCCAGCAGCTTGTTGGGGGGAGAGCCCCAGCATTTT. Protein product: CASSLLGGEPQHF.

The chain is built from TRBV6-4 and TRBJ2-7, with D possibly being TRBD1 (6 bases). Germline CDR1 reads MRHNA; CDR2 reads SNTAGT. The ends were cut back, 5 bases at V and 5 bases at J, with 13 bases in the middle. This CDR3 has 13 residues. In DNA, the CDR3 is TGTGCCAGCAGTCGCAAACAGGGAGACGAGCAGTACTTC. It specifies CASSRKQGDEQYF.

The rearrangement joins TRBV5-6 to TRBJ1-1; TRBD1 aligns across 11 bases. Losses at the gene ends were 1 base for V and 6 bases for J; bases not matched to a gene: 8. CDR1 is SGHDT, CDR2 YYEEEE, per germline. This CDR3 has 16 residues. The chain's CDR3 is CASSLLRTGGRSEAFF. The CDR3 nucleotides are TGTGCCAGCAGCTTGTTAAGGACAGGGGGCCGGTCTGAAGCTTTCTTT.

This chain links TRBV27 with TRBJ2-7; TRBD1 is a possible D gene (6 bases). Trimming cost V 8 bases and J 3 bases, with 20 bases left between them. The CDR3 loop spans 15 amino acids. Germline V gene data show CDR1 as MNHEY and CDR2 as SMNVEV (reference sequence). Written as DNA, the CDR3 is TGTGCCAGCTCCAAGCCGGGACACCAGCACTACGAGCAGTACTTC. It yields the protein CASSKPGHQHYEQYF.